Listed below are T cell receptor beta chains from one sample, sequenced in a study of shared clonotypes between healthy human individuals. Some clones are missing from TCRdb's copy, which holds only in-frame ones; the method was immunoSEQ multiplex PCR. The data show about 1.9 million clones, 93% seen once. Sequencing used naive CD8+ T cells from PBMCs. These receptors all come from a man aged 18 to 29 in good health. Some clones in this sample may be carry-over from other donors' samples. CDR3s leave out the opening cysteine and the closing phenylalanine or tryptophan. Fields, in order: CDR3 length, V gene, CDR3 protein.

18,TRBV10-3,AISDSPRTGERSGANVLT
16,TRBV27,ASRLYPGTGDGANVLT
11,TRBV27,ASSLVRDYEQY
17,TRBV5-1,ASSPAPSTGIGLLSEQY
12,TRBV19,ASSMWDRVSEQY
12,TRBV5-1,ASSPRQPGNEQF
10,TRBV7-3,ASGVSYNEQF
14,TRBV4-3,ASSPTTGTGYQPQH
14,TRBV25-1,ASSEISGQSTGELF
14,TRBV4-1,ASSQVGGRLIYEQY
12,TRBV15,ATSREGGTHEQY
13,TRBV19,ASSDAGAPPYEQY
10,TRBV7-9,ASSLGSNEQY
12,TRBV19,ATEEGGKTYEQY
8,TRBV20-1,SARAGEAF
13,TRBV19,ASSRQRGQSYEQY
13,TRBV6-5,ASSYTRGRREKLF
9,TRBV6-5,ASVAKNIQY
10,TRBV27,ASSSPGYEQY
13,TRBV15,ATSRGGSPSYEQY
12,TRBV29-1,SVEGIMNTGELF
13,TRBV15,ATSRGGSSYNEQF
14,TRBV5-8,ASRPGLAARTDTQY
13,TRBV5-1,ASSLSGTSSYEQY
16,TRBV4-1,ASSPQGGVPVSYNEQF
9,TRBV10-2,ASSSNYEQY
16,TRBV7-6,ASSPGARPSAHQETQY
11,TRBV5-1,ASSLGLTGELF
14,TRBV27,ASTSRGQPPSYEQY
11,TRBV7-9,ASRSANTGELF
14,TRBV16,ASSEAGFGPNYGYT
12,TRBV10-3,AISGEGSYNEQF
13,TRBV27,ASSLGRGLTDTQY
16,TRBV9,ASSVDKGQPSSYNEQF
10,TRBV13,ASSRDMDEQF
11,TRBV6-6,ASSVTVGDTQY